This T cell receptor (beta chain) was retrieved from a study of chemoradiotherapy in HPV16-positive cancers. Looking at the study overall: Candidate HPV-specific T-cell clones and common TCR motifs came from functional assays in a couple of HPV16-positive patients.

Whole-study results and caveats: HPV-specific T cells were functionally defined from only two HPV16-positive patients.

The table came from immunoSEQ multiplex PCR; TCRdb's copy has only in-frame clones and leaves some out. The data contain around 12,000 clones, 70% to 80% of them singletons. Details on this clone: Its antigen is still unknown.

The source is a human donor with HPV-associated anogenital cancer. Collection took place from a patient who underwent chemoradiotherapy.

The CDR3 DNA follows: TGTGCCAGCAGTCGGACAGTGGTTGGAAACACCATATATTTT. Translation gives CASSRTVVGNTIYF. V and J are TRBV7-8 and TRBJ1-3; possible D gene TRBD1, 6 bases. Germline V CDR1 and CDR2: SGHVS, FQNEAQ. This CDR3 comprises 14 residues. With 6 bases removed from V and 3 bases from J, the gap between germline ends came to 12 bases.